This TCR beta chain came from a study of CD8 T cells in Susac syndrome. Per germline, CDR1 GTSNPN and CDR2 SVGIG (reference sequence). There are 13 residues in the CDR3. The germline V and J ends were trimmed by 0 bases and 0 bases, with 5 bases remaining between them. The RNA, about 0.45 to 1 ug, was put through reverse transcription using random hexamers. Multiplex PCR with immunoSEQ amplified the TCR beta CDR3 across 54 Vbeta and 13 Jbeta. TCRdb redid the calling of the immunoSEQ multiplex PCR reads with MiXCR, one entry per CDR3 protein. The sample consists of 100,000 to 150,000 distinct CDR3 sequences, roughly 94% of them appearing once.

The material sequenced was CD4+ T cells from PBMCs. The sequence derives from a human donor with multiple sclerosis. The rearrangement links TRBV30 to TRBJ2-5; D remains unclear. The CDR3 coding sequence is TGTGCCTGGAGTGTCCGGGACCAAGAGACCCAGTACTTC. Translation: CAWSVRDQETQYF. The full variable domain, in which reference TRBV30 and TRBJ2-5 provide the parts outside the CDR3, is SQTIHQWPATLVQPVGSPLSLECTVEGTSNPNLYWYRQAAGRGLQLLFYSVGIGQISSEVPQNLSASRPQDRQFILSSKKLLLSDSGFYLCAWSVRDQETQYFGPGTRLLVL.